This TCR beta chain was documented in a study of T cells in Graves' hyperthyroidism and ophthalmopathy. This CDR3 has 18 residues. Trimming took 4 bases from V and 9 from J; bases not matched to a gene: 18. CDR1 is LGHNA and CDR2 is YNFKEQ in the germline V gene. This clonotype came up many times. What was amplified from RNA transcripts were TCR beta CDR3 regions. An initial round of RT-PCR targeting the TCR CDR3 relied on the HTBI primer set. MiXCR, applied by TCRdb to the multiplex PCR reads, yields one record per CDR3 protein. The sample includes fewer than 550,000 distinct CDR3 sequences, 15% to 18% of them seen just once.

V gene TRBV4-2 combines with J gene TRBJ2-3; 11 positions match TRBD2. This TCR was sampled from a woman under 30 with Graves' hyperthyroidism. The specimen sequenced was blood. The DNA of the CDR3 is TGTGCCAGCAGCCTTCGGGGCGAGACTAGCGGGGCCGGAGGGACGCAGTATTTT. Translating it yields CASSLRGETSGAGGTQYF.